The rows below give T cell receptor beta chains drawn from one sample of a study of cytotoxic CD8 clonotypes in ibrutinib-treated CLL. Sequencing was performed with immunoSEQ multiplex PCR; in TCRdb, only in-frame clones are kept and a portion is missing. Here the sample spans about 160,000 clones, roughly 77% being singletons. The sample was PBMCs, taken after 12 months of ibrutinib treatment. These receptor sequences come from a human donor with chronic lymphocytic leukemia. The CDR3 runs from the conserved cysteine through the conserved F or W.

>TRBJ1-2|TRBV9
CASSAGGGYGYTF
>TRBJ2-1|TRBV15
CATSGGGNSYNEQFF
>TRBJ2-1|TRBV6-5
CASKQSSYNEQFF
>TRBJ2-3|TRBV10-3
CAIRGADTQYF
>TRBJ1-2|TRBV5-8
CASSLPTGGIIGYTF
>TRBJ1-2|TRBV9
CASSVGQAGAGGYTF
>TRBJ2-7|TRBV27
CASSLSGQVHSYEQYF
>TRBJ1-5|TRBV4-3
CASSQEIWSLGQAHQPQHF
>TRBJ1-2|TRBV28
CASREGTGGLYGYTF
>TRBJ1-5|TRBV6-6
CASTDDRLTSNQPQHF
>TRBJ1-5|TRBV28
CASGQPQHF
>TRBJ2-7|TRBV7-3
CASSPTGGRYEQYF
>TRBJ2-5|TRBV4-2
CASTAGGRGQETQYF
>TRBJ2-7|TRBV5-4
CASSLLRGYEQYF
>TRBJ2-3|TRBV4-1
CASSQERQLNTDTQYF
>TRBJ2-5|TRBV27
CASSEGGETQYF
>TRBJ1-5|TRBV11-2
CASSFGGNSNQPQHF